Listed below are T cell receptor beta chains from one sample, sequenced in a study of identical twins. TCRdb re-analysed the 5' RACE reads in MiXCR, keeping a single row per CDR3 protein. The sample has 350,000 to 450,000 distinct CDR3 sequences, approximately 17% seen once. Sequenced sample: naive T cells sorted from blood. These receptors all come from a man aged 50-59 years in good health. CDR3s include the opening cysteine and the closing phenylalanine or tryptophan. The order of the fields is clone size, D gene, V gene, J gene, CDR3 protein, CDR3 DNA. The D gene is left open where the match is weak. Expanded clones are given a class, and other clones once, few, many or no size at all.

.	TRBD1	TRBV20-1	TRBJ2-7	CSARADRALEQYF	TGCAGTGCTAGGGCGGACAGGGCCCTCGAGCAGTACTTC
.	TRBD1	TRBV7-9	TRBJ1-2	CASFGADREYQNYGYTF	TGTGCCAGCTTCGGGGCCGACAGGGAATACCAGAACTATGGCTACACCTTC
few	TRBD2	TRBV9	TRBJ2-7	CASSVASGSDEQYF	TGTGCCAGCAGCGTAGCCAGCGGGAGCGACGAGCAGTACTTC
few	.	TRBV12-3/TRBV12-4	TRBJ2-1	CASSHSVRNYNEQFF	TGTGCCAGCAGCCACAGCGTGCGGAACTACAATGAGCAGTTCTTC
.	.	TRBV5-1	TRBJ2-2	CASSPSGAGSYLYGYTGELFF	TGCGCCAGCAGCCCTTCAGGAGCAGGGAGCTACCTGTACGGGTACACCGGGGAGCTGTTTTTT
many	.	TRBV6-2/TRBV6-3	TRBJ1-2	CAGSVGPGNYGYTF	TGTGCCGGCAGCGTGGGGCCCGGAAACTATGGCTACACCTTC
few	.	TRBV6-1	TRBJ2-1	CASSDVYEQFF	TGTGCCAGCAGTGATGTCTATGAGCAGTTCTTC
.	TRBD2	TRBV7-6	TRBJ2-3	CASSMGLAAPTQYF	TGTGCCAGCAGCATGGGACTAGCGGCCCCTACGCAGTATTTT
once	.	TRBV4-1	TRBJ1-4	CASSQGKGRTGIKNEKLFF	TGCGCCAGCAGCCAAGGAAAGGGGAGAACAGGGATTAAGAATGAAAAACTGTTTTTT
.	TRBD2	TRBV11-1	TRBJ2-2	CASSLPPRLAGLTGELFF	TGTGCCAGCAGCTTACCTCCCAGACTAGCGGGACTCACCGGGGAGCTGTTTTTT
.	TRBD2	TRBV27	TRBJ2-7	CASSQVAGGIYEQYF	TGTGCCAGCAGCCAGGTAGCGGGAGGGATCTACGAGCAGTACTTC
.	.	TRBV4-3	TRBJ2-3	CASSQIWTSTDTQYF	TGCGCCAGCAGCCAGATCTGGACCTCCACAGATACGCAGTATTTT
.	TRBD2	TRBV5-1	TRBJ2-7	CASSFYESGAPYEQYF	TGCGCCAGCAGCTTCTATGAAAGCGGGGCCCCCTACGAGCAGTACTTC
few	.	TRBV6-2/TRBV6-3	TRBJ2-7	CASSWDTNYEQYF	TGTGCCAGCAGTTGGGACACCAACTACGAGCAGTACTTC
.	.	TRBV19	TRBJ2-1	CAGKSPPLDEQFF	TGTGCCGGCAAAAGCCCCCCTTTGGATGAGCAGTTCTTC
many	TRBD1	TRBV29-1	TRBJ1-1	CSVELGQDGRAFF	TGCAGCGTTGAATTGGGACAGGACGGACGTGCTTTCTTT
.	.	TRBV20-1	TRBJ2-5	CSARLGGAVRETQYF	TGCAGTGCCAGGTTAGGGGGGGCCGTACGAGAGACCCAGTACTTC
.	TRBD2	TRBV5-4	TRBJ2-1	CASSSGLAGGNEQFF	TGTGCCAGCAGCTCGGGACTAGCGGGAGGCAATGAGCAGTTCTTC
few	.	TRBV24-1	TRBJ2-1	CATSDFRGTGLANEQFF	TGTGCCACCAGTGATTTCCGAGGAACCGGGCTCGCCAATGAGCAGTTCTTC
.	.	TRBV11-1	TRBJ2-2	CASSLGQPWGNTGELFF	TGTGCCAGCAGCTTAGGACAGCCCTGGGGTAACACCGGGGAGCTGTTTTTT
many	.	TRBV3-1	TRBJ2-5	CASSRGRETQYF	TGTGCCAGCAGCCGTGGGCGAGAGACCCAGTACTTC
few	TRBD2	TRBV6-5	TRBJ2-1	CASSYRAGGDRQFF	TGTGCCAGCAGTTACAGGGCGGGGGGGGACCGGCAGTTCTTC
few	TRBD2	TRBV20-1	TRBJ2-7	CSARGRIAGGTYEQYF	TGCAGTGCTAGAGGTCGGATAGCGGGAGGCACATACGAGCAGTACTTC
few	.	TRBV20-1	TRBJ1-2	CSARVGGHYGYTF	TGCAGTGCTAGAGTTGGGGGGCACTATGGCTACACCTTC
few	TRBD2	TRBV6-1	TRBJ2-7	CASSATGTSVYEQYF	TGTGCCAGCAGTGCCACCGGGACTAGCGTTTACGAGCAGTACTTC
many	TRBD1	TRBV6-1	TRBJ1-1	CASLMTGYGSEAFF	TGTGCCAGCCTGATGACAGGGTATGGGTCTGAAGCTTTCTTT
few	TRBD1	TRBV7-9	TRBJ2-3	CASSSLPGQGRDTQYF	TGTGCCAGCAGCTCACTACCGGGACAGGGGAGAGATACGCAGTATTTT
.	TRBD1	TRBV20-1	TRBJ2-1	CSARWPAGQGYNEQFF	TGCAGTGCTAGATGGCCTGCGGGACAGGGGTACAATGAGCAGTTCTTC
many	TRBD2	TRBV5-1	TRBJ2-1	CASSGGLASNEQFF	TGCGCCAGCAGCGGCGGACTAGCCAGCAATGAGCAGTTCTTC
many	.	TRBV15	TRBJ2-5	CATSIGTQETQYF	TGTGCCACCAGCATCGGGACACAAGAGACCCAGTACTTC
few	TRBD1	TRBV6-5	TRBJ2-1	CASSFIPPGQGNEQFF	TGTGCCAGCAGTTTCATCCCCCCGGGACAGGGCAATGAGCAGTTCTTC
.	TRBD1	TRBV7-2	TRBJ2-7	CASSQRTGTYEQYF	TGTGCCAGCAGCCAGCGGACAGGGACCTACGAGCAGTACTTC
many	.	TRBV20-1	TRBJ1-5	CSARDWTSGQPQHF	TGCAGTGCTAGAGATTGGACGTCAGGTCAGCCCCAGCATTTT
.	TRBD2	TRBV6-5	TRBJ2-7	CASSYWAGQRGDYEQYF	TGTGCCAGCAGTTACTGGGCCGGGCAGCGGGGGGACTACGAGCAGTACTTC
many	.	TRBV20-1	TRBJ1-5	CSASRGNQPQHF	TGCAGTGCTAGCAGAGGGAATCAGCCCCAGCATTTT
few	TRBD1	TRBV11-2	TRBJ2-3	CASSLQGANTQYF	TGTGCCAGCAGCTTACAGGGGGCAAATACGCAGTATTTT
.	.	TRBV5-1	TRBJ2-6	CASSFEGLGANVLTF	TGCGCCAGCAGCTTTGAGGGGCTGGGGGCCAACGTCCTGACTTTC